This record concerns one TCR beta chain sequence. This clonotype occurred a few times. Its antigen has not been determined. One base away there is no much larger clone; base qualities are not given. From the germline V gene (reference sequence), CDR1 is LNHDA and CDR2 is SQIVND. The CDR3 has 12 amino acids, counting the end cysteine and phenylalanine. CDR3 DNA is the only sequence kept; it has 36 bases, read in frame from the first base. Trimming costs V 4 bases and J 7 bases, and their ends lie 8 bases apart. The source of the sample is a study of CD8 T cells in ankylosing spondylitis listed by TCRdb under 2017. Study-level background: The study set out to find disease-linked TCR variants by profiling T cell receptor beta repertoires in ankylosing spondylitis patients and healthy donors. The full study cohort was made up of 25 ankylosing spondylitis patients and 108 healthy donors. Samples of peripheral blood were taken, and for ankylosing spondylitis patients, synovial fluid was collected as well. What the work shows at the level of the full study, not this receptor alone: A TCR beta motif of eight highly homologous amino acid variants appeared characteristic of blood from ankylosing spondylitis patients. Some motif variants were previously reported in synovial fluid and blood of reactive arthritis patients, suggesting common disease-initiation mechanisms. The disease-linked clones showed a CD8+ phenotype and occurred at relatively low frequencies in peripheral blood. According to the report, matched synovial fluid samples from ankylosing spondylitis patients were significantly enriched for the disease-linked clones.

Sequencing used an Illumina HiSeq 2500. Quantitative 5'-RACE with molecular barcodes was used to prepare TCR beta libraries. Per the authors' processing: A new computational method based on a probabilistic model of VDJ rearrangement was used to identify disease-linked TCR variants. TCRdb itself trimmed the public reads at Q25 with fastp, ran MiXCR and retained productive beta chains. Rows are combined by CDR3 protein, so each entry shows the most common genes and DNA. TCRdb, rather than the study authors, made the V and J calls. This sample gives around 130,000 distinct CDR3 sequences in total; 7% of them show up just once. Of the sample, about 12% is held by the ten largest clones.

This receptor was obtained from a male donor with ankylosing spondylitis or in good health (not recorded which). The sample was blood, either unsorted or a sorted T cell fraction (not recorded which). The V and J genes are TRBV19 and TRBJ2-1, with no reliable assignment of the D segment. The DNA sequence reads TGTGCCAGTAGTAGAGGTAGAAATGAGCAGTTCTTC. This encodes CASSRGRNEQFF.